Here is one T cell receptor beta chain with its context. The data were taken from a study of blood T cell repertoires in COVID-19. The wider study: Donors in the United States, Italy and Spain gave samples during acute or convalescent COVID-19. Sources were T cells, B-cell-depleted T cells, or PBMCs; the material itself was cDNA or gDNA.

Original data processing: Estimated nucleated cell counts came from reference gene primer amplification. The protocol was immunoSEQ multiplex PCR, while the TCRdb copy is restricted to in-frame clones and leaves out a portion. Clonal size and the V and J genes are those of that table, whereas D and trimming came from the DNA. The sample records over 110,000 clones, 88% being singletons. The source material was peripheral blood. This sequence originates from a woman between 50 and 59 years old with acute or convalescent COVID-19.

CDR3 sequence: CASSELTGDEKLFF. The CDR3, as DNA: TGTGCCAGCAGTGAACTGACAGGGGATGAAAAACTGTTTTTT. V and J are TRBV6-1 and TRBJ1-4, with TRBD1 matching 8 bases. V trimming: 2 bases; J trimming: 6 bases; junction bases outside the gene matches: 2. The CDR3 loop spans 14 amino acids. Germline V gene data show CDR1 as MNHNS and CDR2 as SASEGT.